This T cell receptor beta chain was sequenced in a study of blood T cell repertoires in COVID-19. Study details: The study drew acute and convalescent COVID-19 samples from the United States, Italy and Spain.

From germline, CDR1 is KGHDR and CDR2 SFDVKD. The CDR3 totals 14 residues. V lost 2 bases, J lost 1 base, and 4 bases lay in between. Sequencing was performed with immunoSEQ multiplex PCR; in TCRdb, only in-frame clones are kept and a portion is missing. Of around 310,000 clones in the sample, 75% to 95% were seen once. The chain employs TRBV24-1 and TRBJ2-2; D gene uncertain. The source of this sequence is a young woman with COVID-19, enrolled during active disease. Material for sequencing was peripheral blood. CDR3 DNA sequence: TGTGCCACCAGTGATTGGCAGAACACCGGGGAGCTGTTTTTT. It codes for CATSDWQNTGELFF.